This TCR beta chain was recorded in a study of response to subunit inactivated influenza vaccine. The germline CDR1 and CDR2 sequences are MNHEY and SMNVEV (reference sequence). This CDR3 is 15 amino acids long. V was trimmed by 6 bases and J by 6 bases, leaving 19 bases between them. Study-level points and caveats: After each seasonal influenza vaccination, few new T cells are recruited, the authors suggested.

This clonotype was detected a few times. Its antigen is unknown. MiXCR was run by TCRdb on the RT-PCR reads, yielding one entry per CDR3 protein. This table holds more than 400,000 distinct CDR3 sequences, 6.5% to 8% found once. The TCR comes from a man aged 45 to 70 who received an inactivated influenza vaccine. The chain employs TRBV27 and TRBJ2-3, with D maybe TRBD1 (6 bases). The source was PBMCs from blood, collected less than 30 months after vaccination. The CDR3 is CASRKQGPHSDTQYF. The CDR3 nucleotides read TGTGCCAGCAGGAAACAGGGCCCACACAGCGATACGCAGTATTTT.